Listed below are T cell receptor beta chains from one sample, sequenced in a study of cytomegalovirus exposure and HLA in healthy donors. Libraries were prepared by immunoSEQ multiplex PCR; TCRdb keeps only in-frame clonotypes and omits some of them. The sample includes about 130,000 clones, 85% to 90% of them seen just once. Sequences were obtained from PBMCs. These receptors came from a woman aged 25-40 years in good health and CMV-seropositive. CDR3s include the opening cysteine and the closing phenylalanine or tryptophan. The D gene is left open where the match is weak. Clone size is stated in some rows and not others, as once, few, many or a class when expanded.

. | . | TRBJ1-1 | TRBV5-5 | CASSFGRTDTEAFF | TGTGCCAGCAGCTTCGGACGGACTGACACTGAAGCTTTCTTT
. | . | TRBJ2-4 | TRBV6-1 | CASSENRDIQYF | TGTGCCAGCAGTGAGAATAGAGACATTCAGTACTTC
. | TRBD2 | TRBJ2-2 | TRBV15 | CATSRGRAGTNTGELFF | TGTGCCACCAGCAGAGGAAGAGCGGGAACGAACACCGGGGAGCTGTTTTTT
. | . | TRBJ1-3 | TRBV28 | CASSLHSGVSGNTIYF | TGTGCCAGCAGCCTCCACTCCGGGGTCTCTGGAAACACCATATATTTT
. | . | TRBJ2-5 | TRBV5-4 | CASSLELGSTSQETQYF | TGTGCCAGCAGCTTGGAGCTGGGGAGTACTAGCCAAGAGACCCAGTACTTC
. | . | TRBJ1-5 | TRBV28 | CASRDFDGLSQPQHF | TGTGCCAGCAGGGACTTCGACGGGTTGTCACAGCCCCAGCATTTT
few | TRBD2 | TRBJ2-7 | TRBV5-1 | CASSTGTSDSYEQYF | TGCGCCAGCAGCACAGGGACTAGCGACTCCTACGAGCAGTACTTC
. | TRBD1 | TRBJ2-5 | TRBV11-2 | CASSLGADRGQETQYF | TGTGCCAGCAGCTTAGGTGCGGACAGGGGGCAAGAGACCCAGTACTTC
. | TRBD2 | TRBJ2-1 | TRBV2 | CASSALRGTSGGSYNEQFF | TGTGCCAGCAGTGCTCTCCGCGGGACTAGCGGGGGATCCTACAATGAGCAGTTCTTC
. | . | TRBJ1-3 | TRBV4-1 | CASTSTRGTGNTIYF | TGCGCCAGCACTTCAACCAGGGGAACTGGAAACACCATATATTTT
. | . | TRBJ2-1 | TRBV4-1 | CASSQLPITVRRNEQFF | TGCGCCAGCAGCCAATTGCCCATTACAGTTCGGCGCAATGAGCAGTTCTTC
. | . | TRBJ2-3 | TRBV9 | CASSVEGGSTDTQYF | TGTGCCAGCAGCGTAGAAGGCGGGAGCACAGATACGCAGTATTTT
. | . | TRBJ2-4 | TRBV28 | CASSSMGQIAKNIQYF | TGTGCCAGCAGTTCGATGGGACAAATAGCCAAAAACATTCAGTACTTC
. | . | TRBJ2-7 | TRBV5-4 | CASSFTGTEQYF | TGTGCCAGCAGCTTTACAGGCACCGAGCAGTACTTC
. | . | TRBJ2-3 | TRBV5-1 | CASSLESRALSTDTQYF | TGCGCCAGCAGCTTGGAATCGAGGGCTCTTTCGACCGATACGCAGTATTTT
. | TRBD2 | TRBJ2-7 | TRBV6-5 | CASKRGGGTDYEQYF | TGTGCCAGCAAACGGGGCGGGGGGACCGACTACGAGCAGTACTTC